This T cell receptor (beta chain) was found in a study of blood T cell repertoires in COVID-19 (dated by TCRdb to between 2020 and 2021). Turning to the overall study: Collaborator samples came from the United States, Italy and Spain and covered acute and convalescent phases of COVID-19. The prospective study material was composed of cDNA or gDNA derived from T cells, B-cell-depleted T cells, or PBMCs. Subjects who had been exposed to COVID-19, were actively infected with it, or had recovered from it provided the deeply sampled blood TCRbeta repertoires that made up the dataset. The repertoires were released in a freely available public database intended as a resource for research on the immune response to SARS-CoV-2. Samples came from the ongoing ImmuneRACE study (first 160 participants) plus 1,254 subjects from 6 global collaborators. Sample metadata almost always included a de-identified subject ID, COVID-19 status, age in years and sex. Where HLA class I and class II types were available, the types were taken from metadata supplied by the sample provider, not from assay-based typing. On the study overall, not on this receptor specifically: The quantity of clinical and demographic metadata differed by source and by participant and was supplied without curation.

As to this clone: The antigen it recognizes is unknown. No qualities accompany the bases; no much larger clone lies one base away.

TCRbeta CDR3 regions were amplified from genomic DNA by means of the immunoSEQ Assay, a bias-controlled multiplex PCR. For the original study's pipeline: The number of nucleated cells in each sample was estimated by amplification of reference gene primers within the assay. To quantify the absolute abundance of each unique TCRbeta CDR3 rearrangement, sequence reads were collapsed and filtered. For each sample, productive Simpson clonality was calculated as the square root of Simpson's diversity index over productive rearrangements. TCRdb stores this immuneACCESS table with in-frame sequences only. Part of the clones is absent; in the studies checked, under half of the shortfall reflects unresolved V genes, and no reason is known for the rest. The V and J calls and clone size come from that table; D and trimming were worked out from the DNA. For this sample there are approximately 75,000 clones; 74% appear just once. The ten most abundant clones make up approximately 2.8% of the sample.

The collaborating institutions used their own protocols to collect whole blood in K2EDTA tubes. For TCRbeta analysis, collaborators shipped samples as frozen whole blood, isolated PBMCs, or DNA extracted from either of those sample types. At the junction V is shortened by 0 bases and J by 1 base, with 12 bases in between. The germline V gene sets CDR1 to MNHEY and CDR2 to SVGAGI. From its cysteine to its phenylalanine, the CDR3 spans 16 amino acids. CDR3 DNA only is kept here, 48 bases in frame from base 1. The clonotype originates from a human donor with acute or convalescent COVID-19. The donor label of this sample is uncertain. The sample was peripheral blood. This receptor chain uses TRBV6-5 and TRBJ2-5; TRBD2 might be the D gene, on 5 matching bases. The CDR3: CASSYSKAGRQETQYF. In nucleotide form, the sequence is TGTGCCAGCAGTTACTCGAAGGCGGGTCGCCAAGAGACCCAGTACTTC.